One sample yielded the 28 T cell receptor beta chains listed below, sequenced in a study of T cells in Graves' hyperthyroidism and ophthalmopathy. Regions amplified from RNA transcripts were the TCR beta CDR3 regions. The TCR CDR3 was amplified in a first-round RT-PCR using the HTBI primer set. TCRdb reanalysed the multiplex PCR reads using MiXCR and keeps one entry per CDR3 protein. The sample contains around 450,000 distinct CDR3 sequences, less than 20% of which appear only once. The sequenced material came from blood. Receptors originate from a woman aged 18-29 years with Graves' hyperthyroidism.

The CDR3 is CASSPETGEGYTF. The CDR3 bases are TGTGCCAGCAGTCCTGAGACAGGGGAAGGCTACACCTTC. This rearrangement joins TRBV6-2 or TRBV6-3 to TRBJ1-2, with 8 bases identical to TRBD1. Trimming cost V 5 bases and J 8 bases; bases outside gene matches: 7. This CDR3 has 13 residues. CDR1 is MNHEY and CDR2 is SVGEGT in the germline V gene.

This clonotype has ten or more counts. The germline gene is not matched at one end of the junction; a read error may be the cause. The genes are TRBV5-1 and TRBJ2-2; perhaps TRBD1 as D (5 bases). The CDR3 totals 14 residues. Germline V gene lookup returns CDR1 SGHRS and CDR2 YFSETQ. CDR3 DNA: TGCGCCAGCAGTTGGGGCTTCAACACCGGTGAGCTGTTTTTT. Translated, it gives CASSWGFNTGELFF. The full variable domain, its missing parts supplied by reference TRBV5-1 and TRBJ2-2, is KAGVTQTPRYLIKTRGQQVTLSCSPISGHRSVSWYQQTPGQGLQFLFEYFSETQRNKGNFPGRFSGRQFSNSRSEMNVSTLELGDSALYLCASSWGFNTGELFFGEGSRLTVL.

This clonotype came up many times. The chain is built from TRBV7-9 and TRBJ2-3, with TRBD2 matching over 10 bases. The ends lost 5 bases at V and 3 bases at J; junction bases unmatched: 8. The CDR3 loop spans 16 amino acids. Germline lookup yields CDR1 SEHNR and CDR2 FQNEAQ (reference sequence). The CDR3 region has the DNA TGTGCCAGCAGCACCAGGACTAGCGGCCAGACAGATACGCAGTATTTT. Amino acid sequence: CASSTRTSGQTDTQYF. Full variable domain (missing parts from reference TRBV7-9 and TRBJ2-3): DTGVSQNPRHKITKRGQNVTFRCDPISEHNRLYWYRQTLGQGPEFLTYFQNEAQLEKSRLLSDRFSAERPKGSFSTLEIQRTEQGDSAMYLCASSTRTSGQTDTQYFGPGTRLTVL.

This clonotype appeared many times. Relative to the germline gene, one junction end is altered; a read error may explain this. The CDR3 loop reads CASRSTGLNTEAFF. Written as DNA, the CDR3 is TGCGCCAGCAGATCGACAGGGCTGAACACTGAAGCTTTCTTT. The rearrangement uses TRBV19 and TRBJ1-1; 7 bases fit TRBD1. The germline gives CDR1 LNHDA, CDR2 SQIVND (reference sequence). The CDR3 contains 14 residues.

V and J are TRBV4-1 and TRBJ2-2; 13 nucleotides agree with TRBD2. This CDR3 comprises 18 residues. In germline, CDR1 is MGHRA, CDR2 YSYEKL. V trimming: 2 bases; J trimming: 5 bases; junction bases outside the gene matches: 8. The CDR3, as DNA: TGCGCCAGCAGCCAAAACGGACTAGCGGGAGTCGGAACCGGGGAGCTGTTTTTT. It encodes CASSQNGLAGVGTGELFF.

This rearrangement joins TRBV29-1 to TRBJ1-2; a possible D gene is TRBD1 (6 bases). The V end lost 3 bases, the J end lost 1 base, and 12 bases lay between the germline ends. The CDR3 spans 14 residues. Germline V gives CDR1 SQVTM, CDR2 ANQGSEA. The CDR3: CSVEDSRVNYGYTF. DNA for the CDR3: TGCAGCGTTGAGGACAGCAGGGTTAACTATGGCTACACCTTC. Full variable domain (remainder filled in from reference TRBV29-1 and TRBJ1-2): SAVISQKPSRDICQRGTSLTIQCQVDSQVTMMFWYRQQPGQSLTLIATANQGSEATYESGFVIDKFPISRPNLTFSTLTVSNMSPEDSSIYLCSVEDSRVNYGYTFGSGTRLTVV.

This clonotype was seen a handful of times. The genes are TRBV25-1 and TRBJ2-1, with D unclear. The V gene's germline CDR1 is MGHDK and CDR2 SYGVNS. This CDR3 region has 13 residues. Between the trimmed V and J ends, which lost 8 bases and 8 bases, there was a span of 16 bases. The chain's CDR3 is CASRTEPVHEQFF. CDR3 bases: TGTGCCAGCCGAACCGAACCCGTTCATGAGCAGTTCTTC.

V gene TRBV20-1 combines with J gene TRBJ2-5; 9 bases are shared with TRBD2. Germline lookup yields CDR1 DFQATT and CDR2 SNEGSKA (reference sequence). The junction had 7 bases not matched to a gene; V was cut back by 6 bases and J by 5 bases. The CDR3 sequence is 13 residues long. The CDR3 protein is CSAAGGPGETQYF. The CDR3 nucleotides read TGCAGTGCGGCGGGGGGGCCGGGGGAGACCCAGTACTTC.

This clonotype was detected many times. The chain is built from TRBV3-1 and TRBJ2-7; D uncertain. Deletions cut 1 base from V and 0 bases from J, with 1 base between. This CDR3 contains 12 residues. CDR1 is LGHDT, CDR2 YNNKEL, per germline (reference sequence). The CDR3 sequence is CASSQGSYEQYF. DNA for the CDR3: TGTGCCAGCAGCCAAGGCTCCTACGAGCAGTACTTC.

The J gene is TRBJ1-3, the V gene TRBV9; no reliable D call. V dropped 3 bases and J dropped 4 bases, with 8 bases sitting between them. Germline V gives CDR1 SGDLS, CDR2 YYNGEE. This CDR3 contains 13 residues. The CDR3 DNA sequence: TGTGCCAGCAGCGATTGGCTAGGAAACACCATATATTTT. Amino acids: CASSDWLGNTIYF.

This clonotype was found many times. The chain recombines TRBV7-9 with TRBJ2-5; 7 bases align to TRBD2. The CDR3 extends over 14 amino acids. Trimming removed 10 bases from V and 2 bases from J; junction bases left unmatched: 10. From germline, CDR1 is SEHNR and CDR2 FQNEAQ (reference sequence). CDR3 sequence reads: CATNLGGVQETQYF. In nucleotides, the CDR3 is TGTGCCACCAATTTGGGGGGGGTACAAGAGACCCAGTACTTC.

The chain has TRBV30 and TRBJ2-3; D is undetermined. This CDR3 is 13 amino acids long. V was pared by 8 bases and J by 0 bases, with 12 bases between. Germline V gene data show CDR1 as GTSNPN and CDR2 as SVGIG (reference sequence). The DNA for the CDR3 is TGTGCCCCCGGGTCGGAGAGCACAGATACGCAGTATTTT. This gives the protein CAPGSESTDTQYF.

This clonotype was seen a handful of times. The rearrangement joins TRBV11-2 to TRBJ2-7, with TRBD2 identical over 7 bases. From germline, CDR1 is SGHAT and CDR2 FQNNGV. The CDR3 consists of 16 residues. Unmatched junction bases numbered 12, after V lost 6 bases and J lost 1 base. This CDR3 is CASRRAFGRRSYEQYF. The CDR3, as DNA: TGTGCCAGCAGACGAGCGTTCGGGAGGAGGTCCTACGAGCAGTACTTC.

Only a few counts were recorded for this clonotype. The V call is TRBV20-1, the J call TRBJ1-6; TRBD1 aligns across 8 bases. CDR1 is DFQATT and CDR2 is SNEGSKA in the germline V gene (reference sequence). The CDR3 is 13 residues long. Trimming at V came to 5 bases and at J to 7 bases, leaving 4 bases not matched to a gene. The CDR3 DNA sequence: TGCAGTGCTTATACAGGGGGAAATTCACCCCTCCACTTT. Protein sequence: CSAYTGGNSPLHF.

This clonotype showed up many times. The chain is built from TRBV29-1 and TRBJ1-2; the D gene is possibly TRBD1 (5 bases). Germline loops: CDR1 SQVTM, CDR2 ANQGSEA. The CDR3 consists of 12 residues. V was clipped by 2 bases and J by 7 bases, with 11 bases between them. CDR3 nucleotides: TGCAGCGTTGAACCCCCAGGGTCTGGCTACACCTTC. Translated, it gives CSVEPPGSGYTF.

This clonotype was observed once. A much larger clone is a single base away; this may be a read error. This chain connects TRBV19 to TRBJ2-6, with D hard to call. This CDR3 region has 14 residues. Trimming took off 3 bases at V and 2 bases at J, with 5 bases between the two ends. Looked up from germline, CDR1 is LNHDA and CDR2 is SQIVND (reference sequence). The CDR3 DNA follows: TGTGCCAGTAGTATGAGAGCTGGGGCCAACGTCCTGACTTTC. Translating gives CASSMRAGANVLTF.

This clonotype was counted at least ten times. V gene TRBV15 combines with J gene TRBJ2-1; D is unresolved. V was clipped by 0 bases and J by 10 bases, with 10 bases between them. This CDR3 has 13 amino acids. The germline CDR1 and CDR2 sequences are LNHNV and YYDKDF (reference sequence). The CDR3 sequence: CATSRERIREQFF. The CDR3 DNA reads TGTGCCACCAGCAGAGAGCGAATACGGGAGCAGTTCTTC.

The chain recombines TRBV24-1 with TRBJ2-5, with 8 bases fitting TRBD1. J lost 5 bases, V lost 5 bases, and 6 bases had no gene match. The germline V gene encodes CDR1 KGHDR and CDR2 SFDVKD. This CDR3 has 14 amino acids. CDR3 nucleotides: TGTGCCACCAGTGGCAGGGGGCGCGGGGAGACCCAGTACTTC. Protein product: CATSGRGRGETQYF.

The chain uses TRBV27 and TRBJ1-5, with 7 bases matching TRBD1. The germline CDR1 and CDR2 sequences are MNHEY and SMNVEV (reference sequence). V dropped 8 bases and J dropped 2; count of bases not matched to a gene: 12. The CDR3 covers 16 residues. DNA for the CDR3: TGTGCCAGCTATTCTCGCCGGGACAGAGGCAATCAGCCCCAGCATTTT. It specifies CASYSRRDRGNQPQHF.

This clonotype was picked up many times. J is TRBJ2-7 and V is TRBV28; D not certain. This CDR3 comprises 15 residues. With 4 bases removed from V and 3 bases from J, the gap between germline ends came to 16 bases. Germline V gene lookup returns CDR1 MDHEN and CDR2 SYDVKM. CDR3 in DNA: TGTGCCAGCAGTTCCCTTAAGGCTCATCTCTACGAGCAGTACTTC. Protein: CASSSLKAHLYEQYF.

The rearrangement links TRBV29-1 to TRBJ2-5; 11 nucleotides align to TRBD2. The ends lost 7 bases at V and 5 bases at J; junction bases unmatched: 9. In germline, CDR1 is SQVTM, CDR2 ANQGSEA. The CDR3 sequence is 14 residues long. The CDR3 here is CSAGTSGSSETQYF. The CDR3, as DNA: TGCAGCGCTGGCACTAGCGGGAGTTCGGAGACCCAGTACTTC.

In this sample, this clonotype turned up many times. The V gene is TRBV7-6, the J gene TRBJ1-1; weak D call: TRBD1 (6 bases). Between the trimmed V and J ends, which lost 1 base and 4 bases, there was a span of 13 bases. Germline-derived CDR1 and CDR2 are SGHVS and FNYEAQ. There are 15 residues in the CDR3. DNA for the CDR3: TGTGCCAGCAGCTTAGAAGGGGGGCTAGGCACTGAAGCTTTCTTT. It encodes CASSLEGGLGTEAFF.

This clonotype was counted between two and nine times. The V gene is TRBV5-4, the J gene TRBJ2-6; D gene uncertain. V was pared by 1 base and J by 0 bases, with 11 bases between. There are 17 residues in the CDR3. Germline V gene lookup returns CDR1 SGHNT and CDR2 YYREEE (reference sequence). CDR3 sequence reads: CASSLRVSNSGANVLTF. Written as DNA, the CDR3 is TGTGCCAGCAGCTTGAGAGTCTCCAACTCTGGGGCCAACGTCCTGACTTTC.

The genes are TRBV5-1 and TRBJ2-1, with D uncertain. Germline loops: CDR1 SGHRS, CDR2 YFSETQ. V was pared by 1 base and J by 6 bases, with 5 bases between. CDR3 length equals 12 residues. The CDR3 region has the DNA TGCGCCAGCAGCTTGCCGGCCAATGAGCAGTTCTTC. Its protein product is CASSLPANEQFF. Combining the CDR3 with reference TRBV5-1 and TRBJ2-1 gives the whole variable domain KAGVTQTPRYLIKTRGQQVTLSCSPISGHRSVSWYQQTPGQGLQFLFEYFSETQRNKGNFPGRFSGRQFSNSRSEMNVSTLELGDSALYLCASSLPANEQFFGPGTRLTVL.

This clonotype appeared a single time. The chain joins TRBV5-8 to TRBJ2-7; weak D call: TRBD1 (6 bases). Between the trimmed V and J ends, which lost 2 bases and 6 bases, there was a span of 12 bases. CDR1 and CDR2 from the germline V gene are SGHTS and YDEGEE. This CDR3 comprises 13 residues. The CDR3 DNA follows: TGTGCCAGCAGCTTTTACGGCAGGGGCGAGCAGTACTTC. As protein: CASSFYGRGEQYF.

This clonotype was detected many times. The V and J genes are TRBV5-1 and TRBJ2-5, with D perhaps matching TRBD2 (6 bases). The CDR3 consists of 17 residues. Germline assignment: CDR1 SGHRS and CDR2 YFSETQ. Trimming left V 0 bases short and J 1 base short, with 16 bases between. The CDR3 region is CASSLATTRRGQETQYF. The CDR3, as DNA: TGCGCCAGCAGCTTGGCCACCACGCGGAGGGGCCAAGAGACCCAGTACTTC.

The chain links TRBV11-2 to TRBJ2-2; D is unclear. The ends were cut back, 7 bases at V and 3 bases at J, with 12 bases in the middle. This CDR3 comprises 14 residues. Germline CDR1 reads SGHAT; CDR2 reads FQNNGV. CDR3 coding DNA: TGTGCCAGCACCCCTGGAACGGACACCGGGGAGCTGTTTTTT. Amino acid sequence: CASTPGTDTGELFF.

The chain combines TRBV18 with TRBJ1-6; D gene uncertain. CDR3 length equals 12 residues. V shed 5 bases and J shed 5 bases, with 4 bases lying between them. Germline assignment: CDR1 KGHSH and CDR2 LQKENI. CDR3 loop: CASSDHNSPLHF. The CDR3 DNA follows: TGTGCCAGCTCAGACCATAATTCACCCCTCCACTTT.